Below are 2 T cell receptor beta chains sequenced from a single sample in a study of beta chain features in type 1 diabetes. Expressed TCRB transcripts were sequenced because the entire RNA isolate underwent reverse transcription. Some clones are missing from TCRdb's copy, which holds only in-frame ones; the method was immunoSEQ multiplex PCR. The top ten hold approximately 0.99% of the sample, which has about 300,000 clones, under 8.5% seen once. Sequencing used central memory CD4+ T cells from blood. Receptors were obtained from a young woman in good health.

V usage is TRBV7-6 and J usage is TRBJ2-2; tentatively, D is TRBD1 or TRBD2 (6 bases each). V lost 2 bases and J lost 3, with 16 bases in between. Germline CDR1 SGHVS, CDR2 FNYEAQ. The CDR3 has 17 residues. The CDR3 region is CASSLNPQEGDTGELFF. As DNA, the CDR3 is TGTGCCAGCAGCTTAAACCCTCAGGAGGGGGACACCGGGGAGCTGTTTTTT.

Notes on this clone: A far bigger clonotype differs at one base, so this is likely a read error. CDR3 sequence (DNA): TGTGCCAGTAGTGCCTCAGGGCAAGGGGCCAACGTCCTGACTTTC. Translation gives CASSASGQGANVLTF. This chain links TRBV19 with TRBJ2-6; possible D gene TRBD1, 5 bases. Germline V gene lookup returns CDR1 LNHDA and CDR2 SQIVND (reference sequence). CDR3 length equals 15 residues. The ends were cut back, 5 bases at V and 4 bases at J, with 12 bases in the middle.